This T cell receptor (beta chain) was profiled in a study of T cells in Graves' hyperthyroidism and ophthalmopathy. General study points: In blood, most of the thyroid clonotypes expanded above 0.001 were also present. Patients with ophthalmopathy were separated from those with stable hyperthyroidism by a 13 V-J model.

RNA transcripts yielded amplified TCR beta CDR3 regions. RT-PCR in the first round (using the HTBI primer set) targeted the TCR CDR3. MiXCR, run by TCRdb on the multiplex PCR reads, gives a single entry per CDR3 protein. The sample has 350,000 to 450,000 distinct CDR3 sequences; approximately 15% are singletons. Patients were excluded for uncontrolled infection, other autoimmune disease, pregnancy or lactation. Fresh 10 ml peripheral blood yielded PBMCs. This clonotype was recorded at least ten times. The antigen remains unidentified. The V gene's germline CDR1 is SGDLS and CDR2 YYNGEE. The CDR3 covers 15 residues. V dropped 0 bases and J dropped 1; count of bases not matched to a gene: 3.

Material for sequencing was blood. The clonotype originates from a woman between 55 and 75 years old with Graves' hyperthyroidism. This chain links TRBV9 with TRBJ2-7; 8 positions match TRBD2. The CDR3 sequence: CASSVESGSSYEQYF. The CDR3 coding sequence is TGTGCCAGCAGCGTAGAAAGCGGGAGTTCCTACGAGCAGTACTTC.